The 4 T cell receptor beta chains below come from one sample, sequenced in a study of blood T cell repertoires in COVID-19 (dated by TCRdb to the early 2020s). The library relied on the immunoSEQ multiplex PCR assay. The clones in this table, taken by TCRdb from immuneACCESS, are in-frame only. Not every clone is retained; where verified, under half of the shortfall comes from an unresolved V gene, and the cause of the rest is unknown. Across this sample there are some 68,000 clones, with 90% to 95% seen only once. Less than 9% of the sample is in the top ten clones. Sequenced sample: peripheral blood. The source of these receptors is a middle-aged man with COVID-19, enrolled during active disease.

This clone was detected only once. V is TRBV7-6 and J is TRBJ2-5, with 13 bases aligning to TRBD2. Germline values: CDR1 SGHVS, CDR2 FNYEAQ. The CDR3 is 15 amino acids. V was pared by 7 bases and J by 4 bases, with 6 bases of the junction left unmatched. The DNA of the CDR3 is TGTGCCAGCATCGAACTAGCGGGGGGGACAGAGACCCAGTACTTC. Encoded protein: CASIELAGGTETQYF.

This rearrangement joins TRBV5-1 to TRBJ1-2; TRBD1 matches at 7 bases. This CDR3 contains 17 residues. Germline V lookup: CDR1 SGHRS, CDR2 YFSETQ. After removal of 0 bases from V and 4 bases from J, the junction contained 12 bases not matched to a gene. The CDR3 here is CASSLAGGQALTYGYTF. The CDR3 bases are TGCGCCAGCAGCTTGGCCGGAGGACAGGCATTAACCTATGGCTACACCTTC.

The gene calls are TRBV15 and TRBJ2-1, with 15 bases aligning to TRBD2. The germline V gene encodes CDR1 LNHNV and CDR2 YYDKDF (reference sequence). The CDR3 runs to 20 residues. V lost 7 bases and J lost 0; bases outside the gene matches: 13. The CDR3 sequence is CATTPSLGTSGGSSYNEQFF. The DNA for the CDR3 is TGTGCCACCACCCCGAGTCTCGGGACTAGCGGGGGGAGCTCCTACAATGAGCAGTTCTTC. The full variable domain, in which reference TRBV15 and TRBJ2-1 provide the parts outside the CDR3, is DAMVIQNPRYQVTQFGKPVTLSCSQTLNHNVMYWYQQKSSQAPKLLFHYYDKDFNNEADTPDNFQSRRPNTSFCFLDIRSPGLGDTAMYLCATTPSLGTSGGSSYNEQFFGPGTRLTVL.

This rearrangement joins TRBV5-4 to TRBJ2-2, with 10 bases fitting TRBD2. This CDR3 comprises 18 residues. Germline V gene lookup returns CDR1 SGHNT and CDR2 YYREEE (reference sequence). V trimming: 3 bases; J trimming: 5 bases; junction bases outside the gene matches: 13. The CDR3 nucleotides read TGTGCCAGCAGCTCCGGGCTAGCGGGGGCACGAGGGACCGGGGAGCTGTTTTTT. This encodes CASSSGLAGARGTGELFF.